This TCR beta chain was obtained from a study of blood T cell repertoires in COVID-19. Sequencing was performed with immunoSEQ multiplex PCR; in TCRdb, only in-frame clones are kept and a portion is missing. This sample carries a few hundred thousand clones, more than 75% of them seen once, and the ten largest clones take 0.99%. This CDR3 contains 14 residues. V was trimmed by 0 bases and J by 3 bases, leaving 9 bases between them. Per the germline V gene, CDR1 is SGDLS and CDR2 is YYNGEE. The sequence was obtained from a middle-aged woman who had recovered from COVID-19. The chain links TRBV9 to TRBJ1-1, with D unresolved. Sequenced material: peripheral blood. The CDR3 nucleotides read TGTGCCAGCAGCGTAGCGGGGTGGGACACTGAAGCTTTCTTT. Translated: CASSVAGWDTEAFF.